The 9 T cell receptor beta chains below all came from one sample that was sequenced in a study of CD8+ T cells in alopecia areata. For about 5 of the biomarker-study patients, the CD4+ cells were further sorted so as to obtain CD25+CD127- cells. The authors extracted RNA and reverse transcribed it into cDNA as the sequencing template. Some clones are missing from TCRdb's copy, which holds only in-frame ones; the method was immunoSEQ multiplex PCR. The repertoire holds under 40,000 clones, nearly 55% seen once, with over 1.5% in the top ten. The material sequenced was CD4+ Tregs sorted from blood. The receptors come from a human donor with alopecia areata.

This clone was observed a few times. This chain joins TRBV30 and TRBJ2-1, with 8 bases identical to TRBD2. The junction had 9 bases not matched to a gene; V was cut back by 0 bases and J by 5 bases. The CDR3 is 16 residues long. Germline CDR1 GTSNPN, CDR2 SVGIG (reference sequence). CDR3 protein: CAWSVWKSGSHNEQFF. The CDR3 nucleotides read TGTGCCTGGAGTGTTTGGAAGAGCGGGAGCCACAATGAGCAGTTCTTC.

The chain combines TRBV19 with TRBJ1-2; D is possibly TRBD1 (6 bases). The CDR3 covers 13 residues. The V end lost 11 bases, the J end lost 4 bases, and 17 bases lay between the germline ends. CDR1 is LNHDA and CDR2 is SQIVND in the germline V gene (reference sequence). The CDR3 nucleotides are TGTGCCGCTCGGAAAACAGGGACCTATGGCTACACCTTC. This translates into CAARKTGTYGYTF.

The gene calls are TRBV2 and TRBJ1-1; 11 nucleotides align to TRBD1. Germline CDR1 is SNHLY and CDR2 is FYNNEI. V shed 8 bases and J 0 bases; nucleotides not matched to a gene: 14. The CDR3 totals 18 residues. For the CDR3, the DNA is TGTGCCAGCGTACAAACGAAGGGGACAGGGGGTCTGAACACTGAAGCTTTCTTT. Protein sequence: CASVQTKGTGGLNTEAFF.

This clone was seen more than once but under ten times. In DNA, the CDR3 is TGTGCCAGCAGCTTAGTCCCGGGGGGCCGAGGCTACACCTTC. Amino acid sequence: CASSLVPGGRGYTF. V usage is TRBV7-2 and J usage is TRBJ1-2, with D perhaps TRBD1 (6 bases). The germline V and J ends were trimmed by 1 base and 8 bases, with 14 bases remaining between them. Germline V gives CDR1 SGHTA, CDR2 FQGNSA. This CDR3 has 14 residues. Combining the CDR3 with reference TRBV7-2 and TRBJ1-2 gives the whole variable domain GAGVSQSPSNKVTEKGKDVELRCDPISGHTALYWYRQSLGQGLEFLIYFQGNSAPDKSGLPSDRFSAERTGGSVSTLTIQRTQQEDSAVYLCASSLVPGGRGYTFGSGTRLTVV.

The V gene is TRBV5-1, the J gene TRBJ2-5, with unresolved D. The assigned J gene may be wrong: the sequence end matches TRBJ2-7 better. CDR1 and CDR2 from the germline V gene are SGHRS and YFSETQ. This CDR3 has 14 residues. CDR3 sequence (DNA): TGCGCCAGCAGCCCTGCCCGAACTACCTACGAGCAGTACTTC. It is translated as CASSPARTTYEQYF.

In its sample, this clone ranks as medium-sized (0.01 to 0.1%). The chain has TRBV5-4 and TRBJ2-6, with D possibly matching TRBD1 (6 bases). Trimming took 4 bases from V and 0 from J, leaving 8 bases between them. Germline V gene lookup returns CDR1 SGHNT and CDR2 YYREEE (reference sequence). This CDR3 contains 15 residues. DNA for the CDR3: TGTGCCAGCAGCGCGGACAGCTCTGGGGCCAACGTCCTGACTTTC. It is translated as CASSADSSGANVLTF.

The sample holds a few counts of this clone. The chain is built from TRBV15 and TRBJ2-2; 7 nucleotides align to TRBD1. The trim removed 6 bases at V and 2 bases at J, leaving 6 bases unmatched. The CDR3 is made up of 15 amino acids. From germline, CDR1 is LNHNV and CDR2 YYDKDF (reference sequence). The CDR3 DNA reads as TGTGCCACCAGGGGTAGGGACAGCAACACCGGGGAGCTGTTTTTT. Translation gives CATRGRDSNTGELFF.

In its sample, this clone was seen a few times. The chain uses TRBV7-8 and TRBJ1-5, with unresolved D. Trimming cost V 3 bases and J 7 bases, with 7 bases left between them. CDR3 length: 12 amino acids. Germline V gene data show CDR1 as SGHVS and CDR2 as FQNEAQ. As DNA, the CDR3 is TGTGCCAGCAGCTTTTGGGCCCAGCCCCAGCATTTT. This gives the protein CASSFWAQPQHF.

The chain employs TRBV7-2 and TRBJ2-2; D ambiguous. The V gene's germline CDR1 is SGHTA and CDR2 FQGNSA. Trimming took 1 base from V and 2 from J, leaving 11 bases between them. The CDR3 totals 16 residues. The CDR3 DNA is TGTGCCAGCAGCTTAGTACCCGGAGATAACACCGGGGAGCTGTTTTTT. Translated, it gives CASSLVPGDNTGELFF.